The 19 T cell receptor beta chains listed next were all sequenced from one sample in a study of beta chain features in type 1 diabetes. Study-level findings and limits: People with Type 1 diabetes carried modestly yet significantly shorter TCRB CDR3s in all four CD4+ subsets.

Since all of the isolated RNA was reverse transcribed, expressed TCRB transcripts were what got sequenced. Profiling relied on immunoSEQ multiplex PCR, and the TCRdb table lists in-frame clones only, not all of them. The sample has around 40,000 clones, 66% seen once. Their specific antigens are unknown. Sequencing input: Tregs from blood. Source of these receptors: a man younger than 40 with type 1 diabetes. Some clones in this sample may be carry-over from other donors' samples.

J is TRBJ2-1 and V is TRBV11-1, with a weak D call TRBD1 (5 bases). V was trimmed by 4 bases and J by 2 bases, leaving 9 bases between them. CDR1 and CDR2 (germline): SGHAT, FQDESV (reference sequence). The CDR3 covers 14 residues. The CDR3 nucleotides read TGTGCCAGCAGCTCAGGGTCGGCCTACAATGAGCAGTTCTTC. This sequence encodes CASSSGSAYNEQFF.

This chain links TRBV4-1 with TRBJ2-5, with 8 bases lining up with TRBD2. Matching the DNA end better, TRBJ2-7 makes the J call doubtful. CDR1 MGHRA and CDR2 YSYEKL come from the germline V gene. The CDR3 consists of 15 residues. CDR3 loop: CASSQGSGITYEQYF. CDR3 in DNA: TGCGCCAGCAGCCAAGGTAGCGGGATCACCTACGAGCAGTACTTC.

The chain couples TRBV5-4 to TRBJ1-2; the D gene is possibly TRBD1 (5 bases). Per the germline V gene, CDR1 is SGHNT and CDR2 is YYREEE (reference sequence). Between the trimmed V and J ends, which lost 4 bases and 4 bases, there was a span of 11 bases. The length of the CDR3 is 13 residues. Written as DNA, the CDR3 is TGTGCCAGCAGCCCCCGGACAACCTATGGCTACACCTTC. Its translation is CASSPRTTYGYTF.

Written as DNA, the CDR3 is TGTGCCAGCAGCCCAGCGGGAGCCTACGAGCAGTACTTC. This sequence encodes CASSPAGAYEQYF. This rearrangement joins TRBV2 to TRBJ2-7, with TRBD2 matching over 8 bases. Germline loops: CDR1 SNHLY, CDR2 FYNNEI. The CDR3 is 13 residues long. After removal of 6 bases from V and 2 bases from J, the junction contained 3 bases not matched to a gene.

This sequence joins TRBV2 and TRBJ2-1; 7 bases align to TRBD2. Germline V gene lookup returns CDR1 SNHLY and CDR2 FYNNEI. This CDR3 is built from 13 residues. The V segment lost 7 bases and the J segment 4 bases; nucleotides outside the gene matches: 4. CDR3 nucleotides: TGTGCCAGCAAGAGCGGGAATTACAATGAGCAGTTCTTC. This encodes CASKSGNYNEQFF.

Only a few counts were recorded for this clone. The chain combines TRBV7-9 with TRBJ1-6; D not resolved. The V and J ends lost 5 bases and 10 bases respectively, with 12 bases between them. This CDR3 is 13 amino acids long. Germline lookup yields CDR1 SEHNR and CDR2 FQNEAQ (reference sequence). DNA for the CDR3: TGTGCCAGCAGCAATTTTCTCAGGTCACCCCTCCACTTT. Protein sequence: CASSNFLRSPLHF.

The rearrangement uses TRBV7-9 and TRBJ2-1; D perhaps matches TRBD2 (5 bases). Trimming shortened V by 6 bases and J by 13 bases, and 19 bases separated the two germline ends. CDR1 is SEHNR, CDR2 FQNEAQ, per germline (reference sequence). The CDR3 is made up of 13 amino acids. The CDR3 DNA follows: TGTGCCAGCAGTTATCCGGGGTTTATGAGCCAGTTCTTC. Its protein product is CASSYPGFMSQFF.

This chain joins TRBV9 and TRBJ2-3; the match to TRBD2 covers 10 bases. Trimming removed 0 bases from V and 3 bases from J; junction bases left unmatched: 1. CDR3 length: 15 residues. Per the germline V gene, CDR1 is SGDLS and CDR2 is YYNGEE. The CDR3 here is CASSVGTSGTDTQYF. The CDR3 DNA is TGTGCCAGCAGCGTAGGGACTAGCGGAACAGATACGCAGTATTTT.

The rearrangement joins TRBV7-2 to TRBJ2-5; D perhaps matches TRBD2 (5 bases). The V end lost 2 bases, the J end lost 7 bases, and 14 bases lay between the germline ends. Germline CDR1 and CDR2: SGHTA and FQGNSA. This CDR3 is 14 amino acids long. The CDR3 loop reads CASSLSGAEGTQYF. CDR3 sequence (DNA): TGTGCCAGCAGCTTATCCGGAGCAGAGGGGACCCAGTACTTC.

The chain couples TRBV10-3 to TRBJ2-6; no clear D gene. The CDR3 sequence is 16 residues long. Germline V gene sequence: CDR1 ENHRY, CDR2 SYGVKD. V was trimmed by 8 bases and J by 0 bases, leaving 14 bases between them. CDR3 protein: CAIRHDTLSGANVLTF. The CDR3 DNA reads TGTGCCATCCGTCATGACACTCTCTCTGGGGCCAACGTCCTGACTTTC.

This clone was recorded only once. This sequence joins TRBV14 and TRBJ1-1; D possibly corresponds to TRBD1 (6 bases). The CDR3 spans 13 residues. The V gene lost 4 bases and the J gene lost 7 bases, with 13 bases spanning the gap. Germline assignment: CDR1 SGHDN and CDR2 FVKESK. CDR3 in DNA: TGTGCCAGCAGCCGAGTACAGGGTCTTGAAGCTTTCTTT. This translates into CASSRVQGLEAFF.

This clone was seen only a few times. V and J are TRBV5-6 and TRBJ2-5; 8 bases agree with TRBD2. V was pared by 0 bases and J by 2 bases, with 0 bases of the junction left unmatched. Germline lookup yields CDR1 SGHDT and CDR2 YYEEEE. This CDR3 is built from 14 residues. The CDR3 is CASSLAGGQETQYF. The CDR3 DNA reads TGTGCCAGCAGCTTGGCGGGGGGGCAAGAGACCCAGTACTTC.

In its sample, this clone was seen a few times. The chain links TRBV7-9 to TRBJ2-7, with D perhaps matching TRBD2 (5 bases). Per the germline V gene, CDR1 is SEHNR and CDR2 is FQNEAQ (reference sequence). Trimming left V 1 base short and J 5 bases short, with 12 bases between. The CDR3 is made up of 14 amino acids. The CDR3 reads CASSLDSGSDEQYF. The DNA of the CDR3 is TGTGCCAGCAGCTTAGATTCGGGGAGTGACGAGCAGTACTTC.

This clone was seen a handful of times. The chain uses TRBV2 and TRBJ2-1, with 8 nucleotides matching TRBD2. The CDR3 consists of 18 residues. The J segment lost 0 bases and the V segment lost 8 bases, leaving 15 bases of the junction unmatched. Germline values: CDR1 SNHLY, CDR2 FYNNEI. Written as DNA, the CDR3 is TGTGCCAGCCGGGGAATCGCGGGGGGCCGGGGCTCCTACAATGAGCAGTTCTTC. This sequence encodes CASRGIAGGRGSYNEQFF.

This clone has only a few counts. The rearrangement uses TRBV7-3 and TRBJ2-3, with D perhaps TRBD2 (7 bases). Germline CDR1 SGHTA, CDR2 FQGTGA. V was trimmed by 5 bases and J by 10 bases, leaving 19 bases between them. This CDR3 is 14 amino acids long. CDR3 sequence: CASSLRGAKGAQYF. The CDR3 DNA reads as TGTGCCAGCAGCCTCCGGGGGGCGAAGGGTGCGCAGTATTTT.

V usage is TRBV11-2 and J usage is TRBJ2-3; D is unclear. This CDR3 spans 14 amino acids. Trimming shortened V by 1 base and J by 1 base, and 6 bases separated the two germline ends. Germline-derived CDR1 and CDR2 are SGHAT and FQNNGV. The DNA for the CDR3 is TGTGCCAGCAGCTTAGTAATCGGCACAGATACGCAGTATTTT. Encoded protein: CASSLVIGTDTQYF.

The genes are TRBV6-1 and TRBJ2-3; maybe TRBD2 (5 bases). The V gene's germline CDR1 is MNHNS and CDR2 SASEGT. The CDR3 is made up of 14 amino acids. Between the trimmed V and J ends, which lost 7 bases and 0 bases, there was a span of 11 bases. The CDR3 nucleotides are TGTGCCAGCAAACCAGCGGAAAGCACAGATACGCAGTATTTT. Its protein is CASKPAESTDTQYF.

CDR3 loop: CASSLRGRVGYTF. The CDR3 region has the DNA TGTGCCAGCAGTTTAAGGGGGCGCGTTGGCTACACCTTC. The chain employs TRBV28 and TRBJ1-2; 7 bases match TRBD1. The CDR3 runs 13 residues. CDR1 is MDHEN and CDR2 is SYDVKM in the germline V gene. With 2 bases clipped from V and 7 bases from J, the junction kept 4 bases outside the gene matches.

The rearrangement uses TRBV6-1 and TRBJ1-1, with D possibly matching TRBD1 (6 bases). Per germline, CDR1 MNHNS and CDR2 SASEGT. V was trimmed by 10 bases and J by 5 bases, leaving 17 bases between them. This CDR3 has 13 residues. The CDR3 protein is CATRGAEGTEAFF. The CDR3 nucleotides read TGTGCCACCCGGGGGGCTGAAGGAACTGAAGCTTTCTTT.